This T cell receptor beta chain was captured in a study of blood T cells in healthy people across ages. Looked up from germline, CDR1 is SGHTA and CDR2 is FQGNSA. The CDR3 extends over 13 amino acids. The junction had 3 bases not matched to a gene; V was cut back by 4 bases and J by 4 bases. The total RNA that was extracted per sample amounted to at least 5 micrograms. A J-beta primer mix and a sample-barcoded 5' primer were used in a second PCR of about 7 to 12 cycles. The authors tagged each cDNA molecule using a template-switch adaptor with 12 random nucleotides. Every sample gave at least 2.5 million paired-end reads containing CDR3. TCRdb recomputed calls from the 5' RACE reads with MiXCR, one row per CDR3 protein. The sample shows roughly 1,500,000 distinct CDR3 sequences, 30% to 35% of them seen only once.

The receptor's source is a woman in her 30s in good health. Sequenced material: blood. The chain employs TRBV7-2 and TRBJ2-7; 8 nucleotides agree with TRBD1. The CDR3, as DNA: TGTGCCAGCAGCTGGGACAGGCTATACGAGCAGTACTTC. Residues: CASSWDRLYEQYF.